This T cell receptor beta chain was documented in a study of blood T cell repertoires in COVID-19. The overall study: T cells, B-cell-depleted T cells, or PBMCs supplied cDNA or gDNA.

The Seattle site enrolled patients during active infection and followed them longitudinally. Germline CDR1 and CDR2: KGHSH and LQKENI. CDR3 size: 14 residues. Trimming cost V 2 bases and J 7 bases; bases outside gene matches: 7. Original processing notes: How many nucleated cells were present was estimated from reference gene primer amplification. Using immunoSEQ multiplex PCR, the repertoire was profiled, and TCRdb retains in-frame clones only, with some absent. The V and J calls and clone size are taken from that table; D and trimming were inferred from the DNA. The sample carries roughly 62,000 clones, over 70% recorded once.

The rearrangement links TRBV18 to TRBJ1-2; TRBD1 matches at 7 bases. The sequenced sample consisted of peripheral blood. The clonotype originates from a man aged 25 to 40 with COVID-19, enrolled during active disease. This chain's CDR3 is CASSPVTGEVGYTF. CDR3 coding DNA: TGTGCCAGCTCACCAGTTACAGGGGAAGTTGGCTACACCTTC.